This T cell receptor (beta chain) derives from a study of blood T cell repertoires in COVID-19. Background on the study: Collection of acute and convalescent COVID-19 samples took place in the United States, Italy and Spain. PBMCs, B-cell-depleted T cells, or T cells provided the cDNA or gDNA that made up the material.

All enrollees were about 18 to 95 years old and from fewer than 30 US areas. This clone was counted between two and nine times. In the authors' workflow: Researchers report that nucleated cell counts were estimated from reference gene primer amplification. Using immunoSEQ multiplex PCR, the repertoire was profiled, and TCRdb retains in-frame clones only, with some absent. The V and J calls and the clone size are those of that table, but D and trimming were determined from the DNA. The data contain hundreds of thousands of clones, approximately 90% of them seen just once; the ten biggest clones take up 6% to 7%. Per germline, CDR1 LNHDA and CDR2 SQIVND (reference sequence). V gave up 2 bases and J gave up 6 bases; unmatched junction bases: 7. The CDR3 totals 14 residues.

The chain combines TRBV19 with TRBJ2-7, with TRBD1 matching 7 bases. The TCR was taken from a woman between 40 and 50 years old who had recovered from COVID-19. The sequenced sample was PBMCs or T cells enriched from blood (not recorded which). CDR3: CASSIRQGVGEQYF. The CDR3 nucleotides read TGTGCCAGTAGTATACGACAGGGCGTCGGCGAGCAGTACTTC.